The 24 T cell receptor beta chains below come from one sample, sequenced in a study of molecular identifiers for immune sequencing clone quantification. TCRdb recomputed calls from the PCR reads with MiXCR, one row per CDR3 protein. This table has about 320,000 distinct CDR3 sequences, roughly a fifth appearing once. Sample: naive CD8+ T cells from blood, with Jurkat cell RNA spiked in. The subset was: FACS-sorted CD8+CD4-CCR7+CD45RA+ naive T cells. The source of these receptors is a human donor in good health. Some libraries in this study had Jurkat cell RNA spiked in.

The rearrangement uses TRBV7-9 and TRBJ2-1; perhaps TRBD1 as D (6 bases). CDR1 is SEHNR and CDR2 is FQNEAQ in the germline V gene (reference sequence). Trimming pared 5 bases from V and 6 bases from J, leaving 17 bases between. This CDR3 is 15 amino acids long. As DNA, the CDR3 is TGTGCCAGCAGCACTCTGGGACAAGGGGTCAATGAGCAGTTCTTC. This translates into CASSTLGQGVNEQFF. The full variable domain, in which reference TRBV7-9 and TRBJ2-1 provide the parts outside the CDR3, is DTGVSQNPRHKITKRGQNVTFRCDPISEHNRLYWYRQTLGQGPEFLTYFQNEAQLEKSRLLSDRFSAERPKGSFSTLEIQRTEQGDSAMYLCASSTLGQGVNEQFFGPGTRLTVL.

This clonotype was counted many times. This chain links TRBV6-2 or TRBV6-3 with TRBJ2-2; 13 nucleotides match TRBD2. This CDR3 has 17 amino acids. Germline CDR1 reads MNHEY; CDR2 reads SVGEGT. Germline trimming cut 6 bases from V and 5 bases from J; bases unmatched to any gene: 9. CDR3 in DNA: TGTGCCAGCAGACGACTAGCGGGAGGAACGAGGACCGGGGAGCTGTTTTTT. It is translated as CASRRLAGGTRTGELFF.

About this clonotype: This could be a read error, since a much larger clone is one nucleotide away. The chain links TRBV4-1 to TRBJ2-7; D not certain. CDR1 is MGHRA and CDR2 is YSYEKL in the germline V gene. The CDR3 length is 15 residues. CDR3 sequence (DNA): TGCGCCAGCGGCCAAGATTCGGCCCCTTACTACGAGCAGTACTTC. Its protein is CASGQDSAPYYEQYF.

At least ten counts were recorded for this clonotype. One base away lies a much larger clone, so this may be a sequencing read error. The chain is built from TRBV29-1 and TRBJ2-5, with 8 bases fitting TRBD2. CDR3 size: 12 residues. The germline V gene encodes CDR1 SQVTM and CDR2 ANQGSEA. The V and J ends lost 6 bases and 9 bases, in that order; junction bases with no gene match: 9. This CDR3 is CSVEGPRGAQYF. The CDR3 DNA follows: TGCAGCGTAGAGGGACCGCGGGGGGCCCAGTACTTC.

This clonotype was seen ten or more times. The J gene is TRBJ2-3, the V gene TRBV20-1; 12 positions agree with TRBD2. With 0 bases clipped from V and 2 bases from J, the junction kept 3 bases outside the gene matches. Germline V gives CDR1 DFQATT, CDR2 SNEGSKA (reference sequence). CDR3 size: 16 residues. As DNA, the CDR3 is TGCAGTGCTAGAGAGGGACTAGCGGGTAACACAGATACGCAGTATTTT. Protein: CSAREGLAGNTDTQYF.

This clonotype was seen ten or more times. This chain joins TRBV2 and TRBJ2-6; 8 bases are a match to TRBD1. CDR1 SNHLY and CDR2 FYNNEI come from the germline V gene. This CDR3 is 18 amino acids long. With 8 bases clipped from V and 4 bases from J, the junction kept 16 bases outside the gene matches. The CDR3 DNA is TGTGCCAGCCACCGCCCTGGGCAGGGGGCTAGCGGGGCCAACGTCCTGACTTTC. Protein sequence: CASHRPGQGASGANVLTF.

Concerning this clonotype itself: It may be a read error: a sequence one base away is much more abundant. This sequence joins TRBV28 and TRBJ2-7, with 8 bases that match TRBD1. Germline V gene lookup returns CDR1 MDHEN and CDR2 SYDVKM. The CDR3 covers 14 residues. This chain's CDR3 is CASSFNRGWYEQCF. CDR3 sequence (DNA): TGTGCCAGCAGTTTTAACAGGGGGTGGTACGAGCAGTGCTTC. The entire variable domain, with the rest obtained from reference TRBV28 and TRBJ2-7, is as follows: DVKVTQSSRYLVKRTGEKVFLECVQDMDHENMFWYRQDPGLGLRLIYFSYDVKMKEKGDIPEGYSVSREKKERFSLILESASTNQTSMYLCASSFNRGWYEQCFGPGTRLTVT.

A note on this clonotype: Possible read error: a much larger clone is one base away. The chain combines TRBV7-9 with TRBJ2-2; possible D gene TRBD1, 7 bases. This CDR3 region has 16 residues. V lost 3 bases and J lost 7, with 18 bases in between. Germline CDR1 SEHNR, CDR2 FQNEAQ (reference sequence). The CDR3, as DNA: TGTGCCAGCAGCTTCGGAGGGGGCGGAGACATCGGGGAGCTGTTTTTT. Amino acids: CASSFGGGGDIGELFF.

This clonotype was detected many times. The V call is TRBV7-9, the J call TRBJ2-2, with D unresolved. Per the germline V gene, CDR1 is SEHNR and CDR2 is FQNEAQ (reference sequence). The CDR3 has 16 amino acids. V was clipped by 5 bases and J by 0 bases, with 13 bases between them. The CDR3 sequence: CASSPLHTPNTGELFF. CDR3 nucleotides: TGTGCCAGCAGCCCCCTCCACACCCCGAACACCGGGGAGCTGTTTTTT.

This clonotype appeared many times. This chain uses TRBV7-9 with TRBJ2-3, with a tentative D call TRBD1 (7 bases). The germline V gene encodes CDR1 SEHNR and CDR2 FQNEAQ (reference sequence). Trimming took 5 bases from V and 4 from J, leaving 16 bases between them. The CDR3 length is 15 residues. The CDR3 region is CASSVDREAADTQYF. In DNA form, the CDR3 reads TGTGCCAGCAGCGTAGACAGGGAGGCGGCAGATACGCAGTATTTT.

Notes on this clonotype: One end of the junction is discordant with germline, which a read error may explain. The gene calls are TRBV7-9 and TRBJ1-1; D gene ambiguous. Germline loops: CDR1 SEHNR, CDR2 FQNEAQ (reference sequence). The CDR3 covers 13 residues. DNA for the CDR3: TGTGCCAGCAGCTTAGATGTTCCCAGTGAAGCCTTCTTT. It translates to CASSLDVPSEAFF.

This clonotype was seen many times. This chain uses TRBV12-3 or TRBV12-4 with TRBJ2-1; D remains ambiguous. The V gene lost 4 bases and the J gene lost 8 bases, with 9 bases spanning the gap. This CDR3 has 12 amino acids. CDR3 sequence reads: CASSSIRDEQFF. In DNA form, the CDR3 reads TGTGCCAGCAGTTCTATCCGGGATGAGCAGTTCTTC.

Concerning this clonotype: A much bigger clone sits one base away, suggesting this may be a read error. This sequence joins TRBV14 and TRBJ2-3; D assignment may be TRBD1 or TRBD2 (5 bases each). Germline CDR1 SGHDN, CDR2 FVKESK. The CDR3 consists of 17 residues. V dropped 7 bases and J dropped 2 bases, with 22 bases sitting between them. In DNA, the CDR3 is TGTGCCAGCAACTCCACTGTCCGGGGACCCCCCACAGATACGCAGTATTTT. Its protein is CASNSTVRGPPTDTQYF. The full variable domain, rest sourced from reference TRBV14 and TRBJ2-3, is EAGVTQFPSHSVIEKGQTVTLRCDPISGHDNLYWYRRVMGKEIKFLLHFVKESKQDESGMPNNRFLAERTGGTYSTLKVQPAELEDSGVYFCASNSTVRGPPTDTQYFGPGTRLTVL.

The rearrangement links TRBV6-5 to TRBJ1-2; the D is unclear. The germline V gene encodes CDR1 MNHEY and CDR2 SVGAGI. The CDR3 extends over 14 amino acids. V gave up 4 bases and J gave up 3 bases, with 12 bases separating them. The chain's CDR3 is CASSFRGTHYGYTF. The CDR3 bases are TGTGCCAGCAGTTTTCGGGGAACTCACTATGGCTACACCTTC.

This clonotype came up many times. J is TRBJ2-7 and V is TRBV11-2; D perhaps matches TRBD1 (5 bases). The length of the CDR3 is 14 residues. Germline CDR1 reads SGHAT; CDR2 reads FQNNGV. The ends were cut back, 0 bases at V and 6 bases at J, with 12 bases in the middle. Here the CDR3 reads CASSLEPGLREQYF. CDR3 coding DNA: TGTGCCAGCAGCTTAGAGCCAGGGCTTCGCGAGCAGTACTTC.

This clonotype was recorded many times. The J gene is TRBJ2-1, the V gene TRBV6-6; a weak D match, TRBD1 (6 bases). Germline assignment: CDR1 MNHNY and CDR2 SVGAGI (reference sequence). This CDR3 region has 16 residues. Trimming pared 6 bases from V and 0 bases from J, leaving 15 bases between. The CDR3 DNA reads as TGTGCCAGCAGCCTACAGGGTTCGAGCTCCTACAATGAGCAGTTCTTC. This sequence encodes CASSLQGSSSYNEQFF.

This clonotype was detected ten times or more. The V and J genes are TRBV7-9 and TRBJ2-7; D is perhaps TRBD1 (6 bases). Trimming stripped 5 bases from V and 2 bases from J, with 10 bases between. In germline, CDR1 is SEHNR, CDR2 FQNEAQ (reference sequence). The CDR3 is 13 residues long. The DNA for the CDR3 is TGTGCCAGCAGCCCTTGGACAGCCTACGAGCAGTACTTC. This translates into CASSPWTAYEQYF.

The genes are TRBV27 and TRBJ1-4, with TRBD1 matching over 8 bases. The CDR3 spans 14 residues. Germline values: CDR1 MNHEY, CDR2 SMNVEV (reference sequence). V shed 5 bases, J shed 4 bases, and the junction held 3 bases outside the gene matches. CDR3 sequence: CASSITGGNEKLFF. The CDR3 DNA sequence: TGTGCCAGCAGTATTACAGGGGGTAATGAAAAACTGTTTTTT.

This clonotype showed up many times. The V and J genes are TRBV4-3 and TRBJ2-7; 8 nucleotides align to TRBD2. The CDR3 totals 15 residues. Trimming took 3 bases from V and 3 from J; bases not matched to a gene: 7. In germline, CDR1 is LGHNA, CDR2 YSLEER. The DNA for the CDR3 is TGCGCCAGCAGCCAGATAGCGGGGAAATACTACGAGCAGTACTTC. Its protein is CASSQIAGKYYEQYF.

This clonotype has at least ten counts. This chain uses TRBV7-2 with TRBJ2-5; D unresolved. V was pared by 7 bases and J by 4 bases, with 16 bases between. This CDR3 contains 14 residues. The V gene's germline CDR1 is SGHTA and CDR2 FQGNSA. CDR3 in amino acids: CASTTVGFRETQYF. CDR3 nucleotides: TGTGCCAGCACCACCGTCGGCTTCAGAGAGACCCAGTACTTC.

With respect to this clonotype: Germline and junction disagree at one end, which may indicate a read error. The chain employs TRBV6-2 or TRBV6-3 and TRBJ1-2; D is unclear. The germline V gene has CDR1 MNHEY and CDR2 SVGEGT. There are 14 residues in the CDR3. This CDR3 reads CASSYSIPSTGHTF. Here the CDR3 DNA reads TGTGCCAGCAGTTACTCGATTCCGAGTACTGGCCACACCTTC.

This clonotype was counted ten times or more. The rearrangement joins TRBV28 to TRBJ1-5; D remains ambiguous. CDR1 is MDHEN, CDR2 SYDVKM, per germline. V was shortened by 11 bases and J by 0 bases, with 11 bases between the two germline ends. The CDR3 has 13 amino acids. The CDR3 spells CAVGSFSNQPQHF. CDR3 nucleotides: TGTGCCGTGGGGTCCTTTAGCAATCAGCCCCAGCATTTT.

Comment on this clonotype: Being one base from a much bigger clone, this may be a read error. The V call is TRBV7-9, the J call TRBJ2-3, with TRBD2 as a possible D gene (5 bases). The CDR3 consists of 15 residues. CDR1 and CDR2 (germline): SEHNR, FQNEAQ (reference sequence). The CDR3 sequence is CASSPTPSSTDTRYF. In DNA, the CDR3 is TGTGCCAGCAGCCCCACCCCTTCTAGCACAGATACGCGGTATTTT.

This clonotype has only a few counts. An end of the junction does not agree with germline; a read error may underlie this. The chain couples TRBV20-1 to TRBJ2-5; D is unresolved. The germline V gene has CDR1 DFQATT and CDR2 SNEGSKA (reference sequence). The CDR3 extends over 13 amino acids. CDR3 nucleotide sequence: TGCAGTGCTAGAGCTGGACCTCAAGAGACCCAGTGCTTC. This codes for CSARAGPQETQCF.